The present T cell receptor beta chain was sequenced within a study of human T cells and chemical hapten exposure. This clonotype was seen at least ten times. TCRdb processed the RACE reads anew with MiXCR; each CDR3 protein has one entry. The data show more than 300,000 distinct CDR3 sequences, 4% to 6% seen once. Time point given: pre-sensitization, week 0. Stated treatment: therapeutic diphenylcyclopropenone sensitization with weekly scalp DPC. The CDR3 spans 14 residues. Germline V gives CDR1 SGHRS, CDR2 YFSETQ. The V and J ends lost 4 bases and 5 bases, in that order; junction bases with no gene match: 8.

The chain recombines TRBV5-1 with TRBJ2-7, with TRBD1 matching 8 bases. The receptor was isolated from a woman aged 45-65 years with alopecia areata. Some clones in this sample may be carry-over from other donors' samples. Here the sequenced sample was whole blood, taken in connection with sensitization to the hapten diphenylcyclopropenone (DPC). The chain's CDR3 is CASSSYGQGDEQYF. In DNA, the CDR3 is TGCGCCAGCAGCAGTTATGGACAGGGCGACGAGCAGTACTTC. The full variable domain, its missing parts supplied by reference TRBV5-1 and TRBJ2-7, is KAGVTQTPRYLIKTRGQQVTLSCSPISGHRSVSWYQQTPGQGLQFLFEYFSETQRNKGNFPGRFSGRQFSNSRSEMNVSTLELGDSALYLCASSSYGQGDEQYFGPGTRLTVT.